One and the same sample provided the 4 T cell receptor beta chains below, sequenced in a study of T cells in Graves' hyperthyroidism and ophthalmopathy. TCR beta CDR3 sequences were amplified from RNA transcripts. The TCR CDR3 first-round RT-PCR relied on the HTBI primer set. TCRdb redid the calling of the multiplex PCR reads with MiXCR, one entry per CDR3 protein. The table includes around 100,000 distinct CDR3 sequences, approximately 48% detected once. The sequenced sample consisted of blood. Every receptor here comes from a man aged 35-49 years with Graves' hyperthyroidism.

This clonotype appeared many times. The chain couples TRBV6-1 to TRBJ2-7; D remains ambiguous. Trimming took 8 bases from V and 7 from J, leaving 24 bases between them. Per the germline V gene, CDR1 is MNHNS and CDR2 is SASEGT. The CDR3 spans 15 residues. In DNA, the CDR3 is TGTGCCAGCGTCCCCAGTGGGCGGACCCCTCAGGAGCAGTACTTC. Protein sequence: CASVPSGRTPQEQYF.

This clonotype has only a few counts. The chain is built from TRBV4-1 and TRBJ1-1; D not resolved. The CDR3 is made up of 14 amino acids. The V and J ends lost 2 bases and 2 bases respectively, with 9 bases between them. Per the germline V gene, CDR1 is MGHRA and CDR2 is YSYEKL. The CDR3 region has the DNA TGCGCCAGCAGCCAACCTACACGAAACACTGAAGCTTTCTTT. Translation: CASSQPTRNTEAFF.

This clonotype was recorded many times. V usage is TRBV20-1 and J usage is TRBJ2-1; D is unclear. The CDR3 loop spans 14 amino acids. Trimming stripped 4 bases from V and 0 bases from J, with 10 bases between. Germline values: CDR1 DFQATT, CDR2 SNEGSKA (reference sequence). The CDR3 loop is CSATEESSYNEQFF. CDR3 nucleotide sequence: TGCAGTGCTACTGAGGAAAGCTCCTACAATGAGCAGTTCTTC.

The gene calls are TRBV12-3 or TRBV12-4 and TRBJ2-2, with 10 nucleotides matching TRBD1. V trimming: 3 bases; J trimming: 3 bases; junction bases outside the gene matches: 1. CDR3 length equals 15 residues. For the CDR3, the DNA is TGTGCCAGCAGTTTGGGACAGGGGTACACCGGGGAGCTGTTTTTT. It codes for CASSLGQGYTGELFF.